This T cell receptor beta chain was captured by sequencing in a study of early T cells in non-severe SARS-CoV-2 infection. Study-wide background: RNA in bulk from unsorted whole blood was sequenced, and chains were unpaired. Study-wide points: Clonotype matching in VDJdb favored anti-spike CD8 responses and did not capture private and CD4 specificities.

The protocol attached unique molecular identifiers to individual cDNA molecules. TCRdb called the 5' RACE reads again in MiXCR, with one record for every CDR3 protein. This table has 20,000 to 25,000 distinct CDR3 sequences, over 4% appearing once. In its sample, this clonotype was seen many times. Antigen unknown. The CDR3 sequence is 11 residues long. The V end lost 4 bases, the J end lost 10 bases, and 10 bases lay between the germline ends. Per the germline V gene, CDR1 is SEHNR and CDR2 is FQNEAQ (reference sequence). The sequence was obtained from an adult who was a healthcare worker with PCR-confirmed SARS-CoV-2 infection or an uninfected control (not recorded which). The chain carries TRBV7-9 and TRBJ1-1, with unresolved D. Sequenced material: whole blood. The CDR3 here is CASSSQEVAFF. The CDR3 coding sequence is TGTGCCAGCAGCTCACAAGAGGTAGCTTTCTTT. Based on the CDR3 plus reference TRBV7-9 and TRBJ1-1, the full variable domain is DTGVSQNPRHKITKRGQNVTFRCDPISEHNRLYWYRQTLGQGPEFLTYFQNEAQLEKSRLLSDRFSAERPKGSFSTLEIQRTEQGDSAMYLCASSSQEVAFFGQGTRLTVV.